Listed below are T cell receptor beta chains from one sample, sequenced in a study of shared clonotypes between healthy human individuals. The method was immunoSEQ multiplex PCR; TCRdb's version includes in-frame clones alone and lacks a portion of them. The sample has about 1.5 million clones; roughly 98% are singletons. What was sequenced was naive CD4+ T cells sorted from blood. The receptor source for this set is a man aged 25-45 years in good health. CDR3s include the opening cysteine and the closing phenylalanine or tryptophan. D genes are given only for firm matches. Clone size is stated in some rows and not others, as once, few, many or a class when expanded.

V	length	size	J	D	CDR3	DNA
TRBV28	13	-	TRBJ2-2	-	CASSPAGPGELFF	TGTGCCAGCAGCCCGGCGGGGCCCGGGGAGCTGTTTTTT
TRBV30	13	-	TRBJ2-3	TRBD2	CAWNVRGGTPQYF	TGTGCCTGGAATGTTCGGGGGGGAACTCCGCAGTATTTT
TRBV5-5	14	-	TRBJ1-5	-	CASSLGGRAQPQHF	TGTGCCAGCAGCTTAGGAGGGAGGGCTCAGCCCCAGCATTTT
TRBV6-6	10	-	TRBJ2-1	-	CASSYNEQFF	TGTGCCAGCAGTTATAATGAGCAGTTCTTC
TRBV11-2	17	-	TRBJ2-7	TRBD1	CASSTLRGDRGTYEQYF	TGTGCCAGCAGCACCCTTAGGGGGGACAGGGGAACCTACGAGCAGTACTTC
TRBV10-2	17	-	TRBJ2-4	TRBD1	CASSAQWTGRTKNIQYF	TGCGCCAGCAGTGCCCAATGGACAGGGAGGACCAAAAACATTCAGTACTTC
TRBV4-1	17	-	TRBJ2-7	-	CASSHLEGRIHSYEQYF	TGCGCCAGCAGCCATTTAGAGGGGAGGATCCACTCCTACGAGCAGTACTTC
TRBV7-3	14	-	TRBJ1-1	TRBD1	CASSPRQGPTEAFF	TGTGCCAGCAGCCCCAGACAGGGGCCCACTGAAGCTTTCTTT
TRBV5-1	15	-	TRBJ1-3	TRBD1	CASSPSGTVGNTIYF	TGCGCCAGCAGCCCCTCCGGGACAGTTGGAAACACCATATATTTT
TRBV29-1	14	-	TRBJ2-5	TRBD1	CSVQGQGALETQYF	TGCAGCGTTCAAGGACAGGGGGCTCTGGAGACCCAGTACTTC
TRBV11-2	16	-	TRBJ2-6	-	CASSYSGRTGANVLTF	TGTGCCAGCAGCTATTCAGGGCGAACTGGGGCCAACGTCCTGACTTTC
TRBV6-1	14	-	TRBJ1-1	-	CASSEARANTEAFF	TGTGCCAGCAGTGAAGCACGAGCGAACACTGAAGCTTTCTTT
TRBV18	13	-	TRBJ2-7	-	CASSPPSGSEQYF	TGTGCCAGCTCACCACCGTCAGGTTCCGAGCAGTACTTC
TRBV7-2	16	-	TRBJ2-2	TRBD2	CASSLTAGVYSGELFF	TGTGCCAGCAGCTTAACGGCGGGAGTATATTCCGGGGAGCTGTTTTTT
TRBV6-1	15	-	TRBJ2-1	-	CASSEGQGSSNEQFF	TGTGCCAGCAGTGAGGGGCAGGGGTCGAGCAATGAGCAGTTCTTC
TRBV6-5	14	-	TRBJ2-7	-	CASSKGTPPYEQYF	TGTGCCAGCAGCAAAGGGACTCCCCCCTACGAGCAGTACTTC
TRBV10-1	13	-	TRBJ1-1	-	CASSARWDTEAFF	TGCGCCAGCAGCGCCCGCTGGGACACTGAAGCTTTCTTT
TRBV2	13	-	TRBJ2-2	-	CASNRENTGELFF	TGTGCCAGCAACCGGGAAAACACCGGGGAGCTGTTTTTT
TRBV9	14	-	TRBJ2-5	-	CASSVAGGKETQYF	TGTGCCAGCAGCGTAGCTGGGGGAAAAGAGACCCAGTACTTC
TRBV18	14	-	TRBJ2-5	-	CASSPLRGRETQYF	TGTGCCAGCTCACCTCTACGGGGGAGGGAGACCCAGTACTTC
TRBV5-1	15	once	TRBJ1-4	-	CASSLEGNLDEKLFF	TGCGCCAGCAGCTTGGAAGGGAATCTGGATGAAAAACTGTTTTTT
TRBV7-8	14	-	TRBJ2-5	-	CASSAARAGETQYF	TGTGCCAGCAGCGCGGCCCGGGCTGGGGAGACCCAGTACTTC
TRBV6-5	15	-	TRBJ2-5	TRBD2	CASMGSGRYQETQYF	TGTGCCAGCATGGGGAGCGGGAGGTATCAAGAGACCCAGTACTTC
TRBV19	13	-	TRBJ2-1	-	CASHAGWEDEQFF	TGTGCCAGCCATGCCGGGTGGGAGGACGAGCAGTTCTTC
TRBV7-9	13	once	TRBJ2-7	TRBD1	CASSLEPGGEQYF	TGTGCCAGCAGCTTAGAGCCAGGGGGCGAGCAGTACTTC